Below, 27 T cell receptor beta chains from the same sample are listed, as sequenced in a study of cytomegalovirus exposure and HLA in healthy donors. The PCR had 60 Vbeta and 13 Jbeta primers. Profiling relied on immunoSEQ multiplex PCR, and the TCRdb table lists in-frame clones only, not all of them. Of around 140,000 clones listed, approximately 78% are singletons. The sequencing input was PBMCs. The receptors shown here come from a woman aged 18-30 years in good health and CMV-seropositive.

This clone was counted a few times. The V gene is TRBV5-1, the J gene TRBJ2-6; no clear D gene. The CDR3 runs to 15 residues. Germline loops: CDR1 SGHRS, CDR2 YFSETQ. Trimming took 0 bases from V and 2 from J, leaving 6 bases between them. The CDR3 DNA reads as TGCGCCAGCAGCTTGGCCCGGGCTGGGGCCAACGTCCTGACTTTC. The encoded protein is CASSLARAGANVLTF.

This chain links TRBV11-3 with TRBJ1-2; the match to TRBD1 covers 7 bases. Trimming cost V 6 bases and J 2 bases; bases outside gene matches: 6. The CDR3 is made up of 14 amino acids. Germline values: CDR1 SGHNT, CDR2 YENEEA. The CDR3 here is CASRPYRGNYGYTF. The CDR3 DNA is TGTGCCAGCAGGCCCTACAGGGGAAACTATGGCTACACCTTC.

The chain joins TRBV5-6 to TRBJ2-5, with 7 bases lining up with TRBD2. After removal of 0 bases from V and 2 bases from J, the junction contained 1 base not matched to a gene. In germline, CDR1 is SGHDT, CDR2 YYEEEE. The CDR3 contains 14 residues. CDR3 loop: CASSLAGLQETQYF. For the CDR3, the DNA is TGTGCCAGCAGCTTGGCGGGACTACAAGAGACCCAGTACTTC.

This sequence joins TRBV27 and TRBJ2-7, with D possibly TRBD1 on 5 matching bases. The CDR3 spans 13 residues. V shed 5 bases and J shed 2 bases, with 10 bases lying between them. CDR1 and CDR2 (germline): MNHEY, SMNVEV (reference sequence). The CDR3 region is CASSADSTYEQYF. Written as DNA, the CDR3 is TGTGCCAGCAGTGCAGACAGTACCTACGAGCAGTACTTC.

Here the CDR3 DNA reads TGTGCCACCAGCAGTTTGCAGGGGAAAGTGACTGAAGCTTTCTTT. It translates to CATSSLQGKVTEAFF. The rearrangement uses TRBV15 and TRBJ1-1, with D possibly being TRBD1 (6 bases). Germline V lookup: CDR1 LNHNV, CDR2 YYDKDF (reference sequence). Trimming removed 3 bases from V and 5 bases from J, with 16 bases in between. The CDR3 is made up of 15 amino acids. Complete variable domain (other parts from reference TRBV15 and TRBJ1-1): DAMVIQNPRYQVTQFGKPVTLSCSQTLNHNVMYWYQQKSSQAPKLLFHYYDKDFNNEADTPDNFQSRRPNTSFCFLDIRSPGLGDTAMYLCATSSLQGKVTEAFFGQGTRLTVV.

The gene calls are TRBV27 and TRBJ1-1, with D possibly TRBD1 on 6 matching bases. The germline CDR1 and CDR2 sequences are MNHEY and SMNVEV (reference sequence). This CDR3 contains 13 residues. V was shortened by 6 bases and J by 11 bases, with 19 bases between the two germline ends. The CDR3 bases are TGTGCCAGCAGACCTACAGGGTTCTGGCAGGCTTTCTTT. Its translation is CASRPTGFWQAFF.

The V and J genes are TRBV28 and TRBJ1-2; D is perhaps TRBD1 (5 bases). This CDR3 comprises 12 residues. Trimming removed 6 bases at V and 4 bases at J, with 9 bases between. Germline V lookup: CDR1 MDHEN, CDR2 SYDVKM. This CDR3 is CASSPDIYGYTF. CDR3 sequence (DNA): TGTGCCAGCAGCCCGGACATCTATGGCTACACCTTC.

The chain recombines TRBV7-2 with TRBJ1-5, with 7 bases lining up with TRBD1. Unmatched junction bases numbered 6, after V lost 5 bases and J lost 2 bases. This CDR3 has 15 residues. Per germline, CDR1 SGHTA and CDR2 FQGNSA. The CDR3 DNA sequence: TGTGCCAGCAGCACACAAGACAGGGGCAATCAGCCCCAGCATTTT. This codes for CASSTQDRGNQPQHF.

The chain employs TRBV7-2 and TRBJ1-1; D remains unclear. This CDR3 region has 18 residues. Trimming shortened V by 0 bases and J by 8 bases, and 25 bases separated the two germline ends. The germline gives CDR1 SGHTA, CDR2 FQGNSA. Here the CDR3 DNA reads TGTGCCAGCAGCTTAGCGCTATCTCCTCTGGGCAGGCTTCCCGAAGCTTTCTTT. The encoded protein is CASSLALSPLGRLPEAFF.

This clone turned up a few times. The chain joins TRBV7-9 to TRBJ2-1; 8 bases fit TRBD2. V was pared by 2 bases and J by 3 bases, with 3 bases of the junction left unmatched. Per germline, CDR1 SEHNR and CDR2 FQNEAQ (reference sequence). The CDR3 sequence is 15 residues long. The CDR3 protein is CASSLNGGGYNEQFF. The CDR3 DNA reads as TGTGCCAGCAGCTTAAACGGGGGGGGCTACAATGAGCAGTTCTTC. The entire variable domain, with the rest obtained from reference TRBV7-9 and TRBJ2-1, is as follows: DTGVSQNPRHKITKRGQNVTFRCDPISEHNRLYWYRQTLGQGPEFLTYFQNEAQLEKSRLLSDRFSAERPKGSFSTLEIQRTEQGDSAMYLCASSLNGGGYNEQFFGPGTRLTVL.

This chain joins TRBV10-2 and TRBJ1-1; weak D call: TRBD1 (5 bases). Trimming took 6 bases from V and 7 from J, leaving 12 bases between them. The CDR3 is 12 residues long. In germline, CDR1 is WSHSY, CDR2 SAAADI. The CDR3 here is CASSPGGYEAFF. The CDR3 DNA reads TGCGCCAGCAGCCCGGGGGGGTATGAAGCTTTCTTT.

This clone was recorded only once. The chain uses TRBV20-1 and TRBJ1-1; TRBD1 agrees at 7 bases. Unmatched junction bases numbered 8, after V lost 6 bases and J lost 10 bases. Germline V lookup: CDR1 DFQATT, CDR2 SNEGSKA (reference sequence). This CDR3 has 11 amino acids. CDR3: CSAQRGPVAFF. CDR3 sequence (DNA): TGCAGTGCACAAAGGGGGCCGGTAGCTTTCTTT.

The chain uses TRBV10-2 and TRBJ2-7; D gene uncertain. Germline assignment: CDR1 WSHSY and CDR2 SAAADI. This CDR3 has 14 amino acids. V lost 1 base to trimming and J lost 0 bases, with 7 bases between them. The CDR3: CASSELRSSYEQYF. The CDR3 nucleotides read TGCGCCAGCAGTGAGTTAAGGAGCTCCTACGAGCAGTACTTC.

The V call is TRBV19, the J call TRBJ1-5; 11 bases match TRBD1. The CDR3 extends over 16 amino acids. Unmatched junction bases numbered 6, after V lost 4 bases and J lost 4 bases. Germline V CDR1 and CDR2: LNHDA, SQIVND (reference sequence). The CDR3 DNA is TGTGCCAGTAGTACGGACAGGGGGCACAGAAATCAGCCCCAGCATTTT. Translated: CASSTDRGHRNQPQHF.

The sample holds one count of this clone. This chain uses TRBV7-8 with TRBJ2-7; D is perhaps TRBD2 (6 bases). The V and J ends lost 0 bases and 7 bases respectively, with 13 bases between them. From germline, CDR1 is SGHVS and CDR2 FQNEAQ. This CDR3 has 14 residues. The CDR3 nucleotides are TGTGCCAGCAGCTTAGCGGGACTCGGGGAAGAGCAGTACTTC. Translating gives CASSLAGLGEEQYF. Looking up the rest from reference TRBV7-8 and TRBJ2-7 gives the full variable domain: GAGVSQSPRYKVAKRGQDVALRCDPISGHVSLFWYQQALGQGPEFLTYFQNEAQLDKSGLPSDRFFAERPEGSVSTLKIQRTQQEDSAVYLCASSLAGLGEEQYFGPGTRLTVT.

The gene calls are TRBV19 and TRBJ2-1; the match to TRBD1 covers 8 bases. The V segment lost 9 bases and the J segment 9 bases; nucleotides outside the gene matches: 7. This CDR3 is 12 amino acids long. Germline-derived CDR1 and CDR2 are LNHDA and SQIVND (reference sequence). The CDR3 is CASRTGPFEQFF. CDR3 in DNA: TGTGCCAGCAGGACAGGGCCCTTTGAGCAGTTCTTC.

As DNA, the CDR3 is TGTGCCAGCAGCTTTAAGGTTGGGCGGGGGGTCCAAGAGACCCAGTACTTC. Amino acids: CASSFKVGRGVQETQYF. This sequence joins TRBV5-6 and TRBJ2-5; 8 bases align to TRBD2. This CDR3 spans 17 amino acids. The trim removed 2 bases at V and 1 base at J, leaving 10 bases unmatched. Germline lookup yields CDR1 SGHDT and CDR2 YYEEEE.

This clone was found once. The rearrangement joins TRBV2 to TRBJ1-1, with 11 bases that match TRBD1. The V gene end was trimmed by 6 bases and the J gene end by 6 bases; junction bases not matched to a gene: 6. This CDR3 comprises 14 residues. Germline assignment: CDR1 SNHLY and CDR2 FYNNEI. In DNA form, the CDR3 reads TGTGCCAGCAGCTCCGGGACAGGGGGTCCTGAAGCTTTCTTT. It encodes CASSSGTGGPEAFF.

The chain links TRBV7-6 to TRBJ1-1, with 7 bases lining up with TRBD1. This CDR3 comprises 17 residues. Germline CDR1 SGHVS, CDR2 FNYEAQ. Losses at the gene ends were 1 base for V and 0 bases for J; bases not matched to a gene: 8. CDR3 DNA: TGTGCCAGCAGCTTAGACAGGGGATCGTACATGAACACTGAAGCTTTCTTT. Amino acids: CASSLDRGSYMNTEAFF.

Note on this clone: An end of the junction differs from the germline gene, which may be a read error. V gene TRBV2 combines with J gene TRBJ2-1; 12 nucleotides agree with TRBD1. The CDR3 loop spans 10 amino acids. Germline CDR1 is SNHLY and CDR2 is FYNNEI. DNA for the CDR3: TGTGCCAGCCGGGACAGGGGGCTCGTCTTC. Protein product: CASRDRGLVF.

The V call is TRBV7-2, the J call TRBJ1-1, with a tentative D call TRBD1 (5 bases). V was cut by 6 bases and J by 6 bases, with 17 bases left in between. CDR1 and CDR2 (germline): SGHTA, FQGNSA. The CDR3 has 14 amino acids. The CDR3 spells CASSLGGGSAEAFF. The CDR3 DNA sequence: TGTGCCAGCAGTCTGGGGGGGGGTAGCGCTGAAGCTTTCTTT.

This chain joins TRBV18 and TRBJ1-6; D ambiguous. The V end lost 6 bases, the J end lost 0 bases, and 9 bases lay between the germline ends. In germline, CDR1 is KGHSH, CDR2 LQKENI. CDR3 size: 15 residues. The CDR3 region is CASSELSSYNSPLHF. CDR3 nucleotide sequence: TGTGCCAGCTCTGAGCTTAGCTCCTATAATTCACCCCTCCACTTT.

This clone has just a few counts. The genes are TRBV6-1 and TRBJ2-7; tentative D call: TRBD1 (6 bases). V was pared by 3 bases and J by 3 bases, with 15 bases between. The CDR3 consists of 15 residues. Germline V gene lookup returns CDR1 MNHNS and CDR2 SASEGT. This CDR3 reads CASSDLNRDRYEQYF. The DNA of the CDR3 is TGTGCCAGCAGTGACTTGAACAGGGACCGCTACGAGCAGTACTTC.

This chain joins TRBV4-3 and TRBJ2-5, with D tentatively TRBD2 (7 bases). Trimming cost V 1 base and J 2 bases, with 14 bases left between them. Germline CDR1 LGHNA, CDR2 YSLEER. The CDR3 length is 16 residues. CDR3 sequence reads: CASSQGGGGTQETQYF. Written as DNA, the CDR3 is TGCGCCAGCAGCCAAGGAGGGGGGGGCACGCAAGAGACCCAGTACTTC.

The CDR3 DNA reads TGTGCCAGCAGTGAAGAGGGGACAAGGCCGAACACTGAAGCTTTCTTT. The encoded protein is CASSEEGTRPNTEAFF. This chain links TRBV6-1 with TRBJ1-1, with D possibly being TRBD1 (6 bases). This CDR3 has 16 residues. Germline V gives CDR1 MNHNS, CDR2 SASEGT. Trimming shortened V by 1 base and J by 1 base, and 13 bases separated the two germline ends.

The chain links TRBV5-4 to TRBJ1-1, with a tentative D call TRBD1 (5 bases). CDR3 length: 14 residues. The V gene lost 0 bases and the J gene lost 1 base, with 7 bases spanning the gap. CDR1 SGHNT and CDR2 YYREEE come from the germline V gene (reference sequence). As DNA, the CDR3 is TGTGCCAGCAGCTTGGCAAGGGGGAACACTGAAGCTTTCTTT. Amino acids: CASSLARGNTEAFF.

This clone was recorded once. CDR3 nucleotide sequence: TGCGCCAGCAGCCTAGGTAGACAGGGGAGGAAAGACACCATATATTTT. It yields the protein CASSLGRQGRKDTIYF. The chain combines TRBV5-1 with TRBJ1-3; 8 bases map to TRBD1. Per the germline V gene, CDR1 is SGHRS and CDR2 is YFSETQ. This CDR3 has 16 amino acids. V lost 4 bases and J lost 8; bases outside the gene matches: 14.